The subject of this entry is one T cell receptor beta chain. TCRdb's copy holds only in-frame clones and misses some; the assay was immunoSEQ multiplex PCR. This sample carries approximately 70,000 clones, approximately 83% of them seen once, and the ten largest clones take 15% to 18%. The sample originates from a study of control samples from healthy donors and cancer patients. V was clipped by 4 bases and J by 5 bases, with 14 bases between them. From germline, CDR1 is LGHNT and CDR2 FRNRAP. There are 14 residues in the CDR3. The chain joins TRBV12-5 to TRBJ2-5; no clear D. The sequenced material came from blood. The sequence was collected from a man aged 55 to 70 in good health. The DNA for the CDR3 is TGTGCTAGTGGTTCAGACCGACCCCCGGAGACCCAGTACTTC. Translating gives CASGSDRPPETQYF.